One sample yielded the 18 T cell receptor beta chains listed below, sequenced in a study of vaccination and CD4 T cells after COVID-19. Treatment in this sample: roughly nine-day PBMC culture with coronavirus spike peptide pools or control peptides (ViraFEST assay). Cultured CD4+ T-cell DNA underwent Oncomine TCR Beta short-read sequencing. MiXCR, applied by TCRdb to the PCR reads, yields one record per CDR3 protein. The data contain around 21,000 distinct CDR3 sequences, approximately 48% of them singletons. The antigens these receptors bind are not known. The specimen was CD4+ T cells from blood, cultured in vitro, collected after SARS-CoV-2 vaccination. The source is a human donor who had recovered from COVID-19.

V usage is TRBV12-3 or TRBV12-4 and J usage is TRBJ1-2, with D possibly matching TRBD1 (6 bases). Trimming removed 3 bases at V and 6 bases at J, with 11 bases between. The CDR3 sequence is 13 residues long. The CDR3 sequence is CASSFWGQDGYTF. The CDR3 bases are TGTGCCAGCAGTTTTTGGGGGCAAGATGGCTACACCTTC.

The chain links TRBV20-1 to TRBJ1-1; 10 bases map to TRBD1. Trimming took 2 bases from V and 4 from J; bases not matched to a gene: 4. The germline CDR1 and CDR2 sequences are DFQATT and SNEGSKA (reference sequence). The CDR3 is made up of 14 amino acids. CDR3 protein: CSARSDRGLTEAFF. The CDR3, as DNA: TGCAGTGCTAGATCCGACAGGGGGCTCACTGAAGCTTTCTTT.

The chain recombines TRBV7-9 with TRBJ1-2; maybe TRBD1 (5 bases). The CDR3 covers 13 residues. V lost 1 base and J 7 bases, leaving 10 bases between the germline ends. The V gene's germline CDR1 is SEHNR and CDR2 FQNEAQ (reference sequence). In nucleotides, the CDR3 is TGTGCCAGCAGCTTAGATAGGCAGGGTGGCTACACCTTC. Its translation is CASSLDRQGGYTF. The full variable domain, with the rest looked up from reference TRBV7-9 and TRBJ1-2, is DTGVSQNPRHKITKRGQNVTFRCDPISEHNRLYWYRQTLGQGPEFLTYFQNEAQLEKSRLLSDRFSAERPKGSFSTLEIQRTEQGDSAMYLCASSLDRQGGYTFGSGTRLTVV.

The rearrangement uses TRBV5-1 and TRBJ1-1; a possible D gene is TRBD1 (6 bases). Looked up from germline, CDR1 is SGHRS and CDR2 is YFSETQ. V lost 2 bases to trimming and J lost 1 base, with 15 bases between them. There are 16 residues in the CDR3. The CDR3 loop reads CASSLNPGAGNTEAFF. The DNA for the CDR3 is TGCGCCAGCAGCTTAAACCCAGGGGCAGGGAACACTGAAGCTTTCTTT. Full variable domain (rest looked up from reference TRBV5-1 and TRBJ1-1): KAGVTQTPRYLIKTRGQQVTLSCSPISGHRSVSWYQQTPGQGLQFLFEYFSETQRNKGNFPGRFSGRQFSNSRSEMNVSTLELGDSALYLCASSLNPGAGNTEAFFGQGTRLTVV.

This sequence joins TRBV18 and TRBJ2-7; D is possibly TRBD1 (7 bases). Per the germline V gene, CDR1 is KGHSH and CDR2 is LQKENI. There are 19 residues in the CDR3. Trimming removed 3 bases from V and 2 bases from J, with 26 bases in between. The CDR3 loop is CASSPVGGGGVNSAYEQYF. CDR3 nucleotides: TGTGCCAGCTCACCCGTCGGTGGAGGGGGCGTTAACTCGGCCTACGAGCAGTACTTC.

In its sample, this clonotype was seen a few times. V gene TRBV15 combines with J gene TRBJ2-3; TRBD1 might be the D (6 bases). Trimming took off 3 bases at V and 0 bases at J, with 16 bases between the two ends. Per germline, CDR1 LNHNV and CDR2 YYDKDF (reference sequence). This CDR3 is 17 amino acids long. CDR3 bases: TGTGCCACCAGCAGGGGGATACGGACAGAAAGCACAGATACGCAGTATTTT. Protein: CATSRGIRTESTDTQYF.

A few counts support this clonotype. The CDR3 is CASSPDRGLLLVDQSSETQYF. The CDR3 DNA reads TGTGCCAGCAGCCCTGACAGGGGGCTCTTGCTAGTAGACCAATCGTCCGAGACCCAGTACTTC. This sequence joins TRBV7-8 and TRBJ2-5; TRBD1 aligns across 10 bases. Germline-derived CDR1 and CDR2 are SGHVS and FQNEAQ. The CDR3 runs 21 residues. J lost 5 bases, V lost 5 bases, and 26 bases had no gene match. Combining the CDR3 with reference TRBV7-8 and TRBJ2-5 gives the whole variable domain GAGVSQSPRYKVAKRGQDVALRCDPISGHVSLFWYQQALGQGPEFLTYFQNEAQLDKSGLPSDRFFAERPEGSVSTLKIQRTQQEDSAVYLCASSPDRGLLLVDQSSETQYFGPGTRLLVL.

The rearrangement uses TRBV11-3 and TRBJ2-7; D is unclear. With 3 bases removed from V and 2 bases from J, the gap between germline ends came to 8 bases. Germline assignment: CDR1 SGHNT and CDR2 YENEEA. The CDR3 covers 13 residues. The CDR3 nucleotides are TGTGCCAGCAGCTTTCCGTCTACCTACGAGCAGTACTTC. This sequence encodes CASSFPSTYEQYF.

This clonotype was recorded a few times. Here the CDR3 DNA reads TGTGCCAGCAGCGGAACCGGGGGACCATACACCTTC. Encoded protein: CASSGTGGPYTF. The chain recombines TRBV7-9 with TRBJ1-2; a possible D gene is TRBD1 (5 bases). The CDR3 covers 12 residues. The germline gives CDR1 SEHNR, CDR2 FQNEAQ (reference sequence). V was cut by 5 bases and J by 11 bases, with 15 bases left in between.

V and J are TRBV15 and TRBJ1-1; D is unresolved. Trimming left V 4 bases short and J 1 base short, with 13 bases between. The CDR3 length is 15 residues. CDR1 and CDR2 (germline): LNHNV, YYDKDF (reference sequence). The CDR3 DNA sequence: TGTGCCACCAGCATTTTAAGGGTCTCGAACACTGAAGCTTTCTTT. Its protein product is CATSILRVSNTEAFF.

The sample holds a few counts of this clonotype. This chain uses TRBV6-2 or TRBV6-3 with TRBJ1-1; D unclear. Trimming left V 4 bases short and J 5 bases short, with 23 bases between. The CDR3 has 17 amino acids. CDR1 is MNHEY and CDR2 is SVGEGT in the germline V gene. The chain's CDR3 is CASSSFPSMSVGTEAFF. CDR3 in DNA: TGTGCCAGCAGTTCCTTTCCATCAATGTCTGTGGGAACTGAAGCTTTCTTT.

This clonotype is termed medium-sized (0.01 to 0.1%). The rearrangement joins TRBV7-3 to TRBJ1-2; D gene uncertain. Germline V gene data show CDR1 as SGHTA and CDR2 as FQGTGA. V lost 4 bases, J lost 12 bases, and 18 bases lay in between. The CDR3 totals 13 residues. CDR3 coding DNA: TGTGCCAGCAGCTCGAGCGCCACGGAGGTTCACACCTTC. This sequence encodes CASSSSATEVHTF. Drawing the rest from reference TRBV7-3 and TRBJ1-2, the complete variable domain is GAGVSQTPSNKVTEKGKYVELRCDPISGHTALYWYRQSLGQGPEFLIYFQGTGAADDSGLPNDRFFAVRPEGSVSTLKIQRTERGDSAVYLCASSSSATEVHTFGSGTRLTVV.

The CDR3 loop is CASTKTATLGYEQYF. CDR3 in DNA: TGTGCCAGCACCAAAACTGCGACTCTCGGGTACGAGCAGTACTTC. The chain combines TRBV28 with TRBJ2-7; D not resolved. The germline gives CDR1 MDHEN, CDR2 SYDVKM. The CDR3 has 15 amino acids. The V gene lost 7 bases and the J gene lost 4 bases, with 20 bases spanning the gap.

This sequence joins TRBV6-1 and TRBJ1-2; D gene ambiguous. Germline V gene sequence: CDR1 MNHNS, CDR2 SASEGT. The CDR3 has 12 amino acids. V was clipped by 6 bases and J by 8 bases, with 13 bases between them. CDR3 region: CASSPLSDGYTF. The CDR3 DNA is TGTGCCAGCAGCCCCTTGTCCGACGGCTACACCTTC.

V gene TRBV20-1 combines with J gene TRBJ1-4; TRBD1 aligns across 8 bases. CDR3 length: 15 amino acids. Germline V gene sequence: CDR1 DFQATT, CDR2 SNEGSKA (reference sequence). The V and J ends lost 6 bases and 4 bases, in that order; junction bases with no gene match: 10. Here the CDR3 DNA reads TGCAGTGCCAAGGACAGGGCTAGGGGTAATGAAAAACTGTTTTTT. Amino acid sequence: CSAKDRARGNEKLFF.

The chain recombines TRBV7-2 with TRBJ1-2; tentative D call: TRBD1 (6 bases). With 5 bases removed from V and 4 bases from J, the gap between germline ends came to 20 bases. The CDR3 is 16 amino acids. Germline CDR1 reads SGHTA; CDR2 reads FQGNSA. The CDR3 reads CASSVGGGARGYGYTF. As DNA, the CDR3 is TGTGCCAGCAGCGTAGGGGGGGGCGCGCGGGGCTATGGCTACACCTTC. Complete variable domain (other parts from reference TRBV7-2 and TRBJ1-2): GAGVSQSPSNKVTEKGKDVELRCDPISGHTALYWYRQSLGQGLEFLIYFQGNSAPDKSGLPSDRFSAERTGGSVSTLTIQRTQQEDSAVYLCASSVGGGARGYGYTFGSGTRLTVV.

The V and J genes are TRBV6-2 or TRBV6-3 and TRBJ2-7; D gene ambiguous. The CDR3 length is 18 residues. Deletions cut 2 bases from V and 0 bases from J, with 20 bases between. Germline V lookup: CDR1 MNHEY, CDR2 SVGEGT. As DNA, the CDR3 is TGTGCCAGCAGTTACGGTTGGACCCTTGATCGGGTCTCCTACGAGCAGTACTTC. This gives the protein CASSYGWTLDRVSYEQYF.

This clonotype has just a few counts. The chain is built from TRBV7-3 and TRBJ2-1; 9 bases are a match to TRBD2. CDR3 size: 15 residues. V was clipped by 6 bases and J by 2 bases; unmatched bases: 5. CDR1 is SGHTA and CDR2 is FQGTGA in the germline V gene. The CDR3 loop reads CASRLSGGPYNEQFF. The DNA for the CDR3 is TGTGCCAGCAGACTTAGCGGGGGCCCCTACAATGAGCAGTTCTTC.